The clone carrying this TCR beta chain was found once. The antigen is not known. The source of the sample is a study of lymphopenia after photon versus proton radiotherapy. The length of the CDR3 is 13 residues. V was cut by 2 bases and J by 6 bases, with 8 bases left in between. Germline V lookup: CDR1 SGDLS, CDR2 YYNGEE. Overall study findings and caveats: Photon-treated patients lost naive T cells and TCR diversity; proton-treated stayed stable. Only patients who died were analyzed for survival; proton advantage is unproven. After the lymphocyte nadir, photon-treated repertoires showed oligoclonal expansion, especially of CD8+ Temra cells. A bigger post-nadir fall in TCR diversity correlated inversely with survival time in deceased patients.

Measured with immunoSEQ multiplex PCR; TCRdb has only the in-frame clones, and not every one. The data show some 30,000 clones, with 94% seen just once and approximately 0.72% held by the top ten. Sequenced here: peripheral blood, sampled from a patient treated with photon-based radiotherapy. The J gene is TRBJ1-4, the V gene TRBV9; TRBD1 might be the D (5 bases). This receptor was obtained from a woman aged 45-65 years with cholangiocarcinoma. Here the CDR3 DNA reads TGTGCCAGCAGCGTCGCGGGGGATGAAAAACTGTTTTTT. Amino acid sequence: CASSVAGDEKLFF.